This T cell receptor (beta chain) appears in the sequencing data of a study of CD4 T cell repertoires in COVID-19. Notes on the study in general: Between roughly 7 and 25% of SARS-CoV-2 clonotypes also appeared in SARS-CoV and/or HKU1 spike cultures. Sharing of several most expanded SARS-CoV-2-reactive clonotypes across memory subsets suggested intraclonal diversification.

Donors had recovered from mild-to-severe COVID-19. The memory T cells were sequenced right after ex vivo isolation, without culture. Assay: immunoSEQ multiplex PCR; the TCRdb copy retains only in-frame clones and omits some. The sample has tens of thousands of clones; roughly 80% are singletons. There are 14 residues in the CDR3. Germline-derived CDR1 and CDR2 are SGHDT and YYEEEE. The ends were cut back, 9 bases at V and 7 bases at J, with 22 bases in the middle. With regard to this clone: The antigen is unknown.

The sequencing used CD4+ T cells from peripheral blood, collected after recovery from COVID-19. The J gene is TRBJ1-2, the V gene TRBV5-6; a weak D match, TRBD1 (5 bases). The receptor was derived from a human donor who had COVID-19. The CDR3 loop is CATQSGGLTLGYTF. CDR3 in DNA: TGTGCCACCCAAAGTGGGGGTCTAACCCTTGGCTACACCTTC.